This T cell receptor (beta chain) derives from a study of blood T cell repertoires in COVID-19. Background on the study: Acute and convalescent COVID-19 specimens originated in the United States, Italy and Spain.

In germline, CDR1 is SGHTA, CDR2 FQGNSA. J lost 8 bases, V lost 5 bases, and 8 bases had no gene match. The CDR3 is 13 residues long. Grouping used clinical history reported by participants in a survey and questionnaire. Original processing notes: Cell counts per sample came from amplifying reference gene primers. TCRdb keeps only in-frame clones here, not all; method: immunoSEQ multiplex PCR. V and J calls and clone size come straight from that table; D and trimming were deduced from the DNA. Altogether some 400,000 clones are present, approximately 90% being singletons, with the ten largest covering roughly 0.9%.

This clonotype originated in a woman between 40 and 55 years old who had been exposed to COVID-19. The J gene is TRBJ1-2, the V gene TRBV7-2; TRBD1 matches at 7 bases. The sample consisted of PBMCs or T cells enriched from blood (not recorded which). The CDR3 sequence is CASSQQGLGGYTF. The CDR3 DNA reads TGTGCCAGCAGCCAACAGGGGCTGGGCGGCTACACCTTC.